These 2 T cell receptor beta chains were all obtained from the same sample, sequenced in a study of T cell responses to AZD1222 COVID-19 vaccine. TCRdb's table, derived via immunoSEQ multiplex PCR, lists solely in-frame clones and lacks some. The repertoire has 75,000 to 90,000 clones, approximately 85% of them found once; the top ten carry more than 10%. This material consisted of peripheral blood, taken on day 0 of AZD1222 vaccination. The source of these receptors is an adult in good health.

The rearrangement links TRBV5-4 to TRBJ2-1; D is ambiguous. CDR1 SGHNT and CDR2 YYREEE come from the germline V gene (reference sequence). Trimming left V 0 bases short and J 0 bases short, with 4 bases between. This CDR3 spans 14 amino acids. CDR3 sequence (DNA): TGTGCCAGCAGCTTGGACAGCTCCTACAATGAGCAGTTCTTC. This gives the protein CASSLDSSYNEQFF.

This rearrangement joins TRBV3-1 (or the pseudogene TRBV3-2) to TRBJ1-1; unclear D gene. There are 14 residues in the CDR3. The germline V gene encodes CDR1 LGHDT and CDR2 YNNKEL (reference sequence). Trimming left V 3 bases short and J 0 bases short, with 8 bases between. Here the CDR3 reads CASSQYGLNTEAFF. The CDR3 coding sequence is TGTGCCAGCAGCCAGTATGGTCTGAACACTGAAGCTTTCTTT.